This T cell receptor beta chain comes out of a study of Graves' ophthalmopathy and Graves' hyperthyroidism. On the study more broadly: Upon initial diagnosis and before any treatment, peripheral blood was collected. Points from the study as a whole: Blood shared most expanded thyroid clonotypes above 0.001 frequency.

Ophthalmopathy donors showed moderate-to-severe activity, CAS ≥3, NOSPECS ≥4 and a duration under 3 months. This clonotype was counted once. Its antigen remains unknown. This clone may be a read error of a much larger clone one base away. RNA transcripts were the template, and TCR beta CDR3 regions were amplified from them. HTBI primers served in a first-round RT-PCR, which a second-round multiplex PCR followed. TCRdb reanalysed the multiplex PCR reads using MiXCR and keeps one entry per CDR3 protein. The sample holds about 700,000 distinct CDR3 sequences, approximately 40% seen once. V was clipped by 0 bases and J by 3 bases, with 3 bases between them. The CDR3 extends over 12 amino acids. The germline V gene encodes CDR1 SGHKS and CDR2 YYEKEE (reference sequence).

The chain combines TRBV5-5 with TRBJ1-2; no reliable D call. What was sequenced was peripheral blood. The receptor was isolated from an adult man with Graves' ophthalmopathy. The CDR3 protein is CASSLDHYGYTF. The CDR3, as DNA: TGTGCCAGCAGCTTGGACCACTATGGCTACACCTTC. Combining the CDR3 with reference TRBV5-5 and TRBJ1-2 gives the whole variable domain DAGVTQSPTHLIKTRGQQVTLRCSPISGHKSVSWYQQVLGQGPQFIFQYYEKEERGRGNFPDRFSARQFPNYSSELNVNALLLGDSALYLCASSLDHYGYTFGSGTRLTVV.